The T cell receptor (beta chain) described here comes from a study of Graves' ophthalmopathy and Graves' hyperthyroidism. PBMCs stemmed from under 11 ml of fresh peripheral blood. Germline V CDR1 and CDR2: LGHNA, YNFKEQ. Trimming left V 1 base short and J 0 bases short, with 9 bases between. This CDR3 has 15 amino acids. Scientists amplified the TCR beta CDR3 regions from RNA transcripts. RT-PCR was first run with HTBI primers, then multiplex PCR in a second round. TCRdb re-called the multiplex PCR reads with MiXCR, one entry per CDR3 protein. The sample contains hundreds of thousands of distinct CDR3 sequences, about 21% of which appear only once. This clonotype has a count of ten or more. Its matching antigen is unknown. Findings of the study overall: In blood, most expanded thyroid clonotypes above 0.001 frequency were also detected.

The source is a woman aged 18-35 years with stable Graves' hyperthyroidism. The chain couples TRBV4-2 to TRBJ1-1; D ambiguous. Input material: peripheral blood. CDR3 amino acids: CASSQVLVVNTEAFF. CDR3 coding DNA: TGTGCCAGCAGCCAAGTGCTCGTGGTGAACACTGAAGCTTTCTTT.